This note documents a single T cell receptor beta chain sequence. Assay: immunoSEQ multiplex PCR; the TCRdb copy retains only in-frame clones and omits some. The sample has fewer than 3 million clones; 85% to 95% are singletons. The data belong to a study of shared clonotypes between healthy human individuals. Germline V lookup: CDR1 SNHLY, CDR2 FYNNEI. With 7 bases removed from V and 4 bases from J, the gap between germline ends came to 16 bases. There are 14 residues in the CDR3. Sequenced material: naive CD4+ T cells from PBMCs. Subset specified: CD45RA+ positively selected. The chain is built from TRBV2 and TRBJ1-2; D is perhaps TRBD1 (5 bases). This receptor was obtained from a man between 18 and 35 years old in good health. Some clones in this sample may be carry-over from other donors' samples. CDR3 amino acids: CASTSRVPAYGYTF. Written as DNA, the CDR3 is TGTGCCAGCACCAGCAGGGTTCCTGCCTATGGCTACACCTTC.